This T cell receptor beta chain was sequenced during a study of T cells in Graves' hyperthyroidism and ophthalmopathy. Study-wide findings and caveats: In the analysis, a 13 V-J model separated ophthalmopathy from stable hyperthyroidism.

Germline V gives CDR1 SQVTM, CDR2 ANQGSEA. V dropped 1 base and J dropped 5 bases, with 19 bases sitting between them. The CDR3 runs 16 residues. Turning to this clonotype: Its antigen is unknown.

Authors of the study amplified TCR beta CDR3 regions from RNA transcripts. Initially, a first-round RT-PCR of the TCR CDR3 employed the HTBI primer set. TCRdb processed the multiplex PCR reads anew with MiXCR; each CDR3 protein has one entry. The sample includes nearly 750,000 distinct CDR3 sequences, roughly 32% of them seen just once. Stable hyperthyroidism: no ophthalmopathy progression over 18 months of follow-up. The sequenced sample consisted of blood. The chain combines TRBV29-1 with TRBJ2-3; a possible D gene is TRBD2 (7 bases). This TCR was recovered from a woman between 35 and 50 years old with Graves' hyperthyroidism. CDR3 in DNA: TGCAGCGTTGAAGGGCCCTTTAGGGGGGGGAAAGATACGCAGTATTTT. This translates into CSVEGPFRGGKDTQYF.